This passage covers 30 T cell receptor beta chains from one sample sequenced in a study of response to subunit inactivated influenza vaccine. Via MiXCR, TCRdb re-called the RT-PCR reads, giving one row per CDR3 protein. The sample shows approximately 500,000 distinct CDR3 sequences, 20% to 25% of them seen only once. These data were likewise used in another study, on T cells expressing NK-cell markers. This second study says: The TCR beta cDNA came from 5'RACE template switching with UMIs.

The sequencing here drew on CD4+ T cells sorted from PBMCs, taken 11 to 12 days after vaccination. All receptors come from a man aged 45-65 years who received an inactivated influenza vaccine.

This clonotype was detected only a few times. This chain links TRBV7-9 with TRBJ2-7, with TRBD2 as a possible D gene (5 bases). Deletions cut 5 bases from V and 9 bases from J, with 14 bases between. CDR3 size: 12 residues. Germline V gives CDR1 SEHNR, CDR2 FQNEAQ (reference sequence). The CDR3 coding sequence is TGTGCCAGCAGCCCAGAGGGTAGCGTGCAGTACTTC. Protein product: CASSPEGSVQYF.

The gene calls are TRBV7-2 and TRBJ2-1; 10 positions match TRBD2. J lost 9 bases, V lost 2 bases, and 10 bases had no gene match. Germline V gene sequence: CDR1 SGHTA, CDR2 FQGNSA. The CDR3 consists of 16 residues. CDR3 DNA: TGTGCCAGCAGCTTATCTAGCGGGAGATTAGGAGGTGAGCAGTTCTTC. It is translated as CASSLSSGRLGGEQFF.

The rearrangement uses TRBV20-1 and TRBJ2-2; TRBD2 matches at 9 bases. The germline CDR1 and CDR2 sequences are DFQATT and SNEGSKA (reference sequence). The V segment lost 4 bases and the J segment 7 bases; nucleotides outside the gene matches: 10. The CDR3 has 15 amino acids. The CDR3 protein is CSAKSSGTVGGELFF. The DNA of the CDR3 is TGCAGTGCTAAATCTAGCGGGACCGTGGGCGGGGAGCTGTTTTTT.

This clonotype has a handful of counts. The CDR3 spells CAISESGSPGTQYF. DNA for the CDR3: TGTGCCATCAGTGAGTCAGGTTCGCCCGGGACCCAGTACTTC. The genes are TRBV10-3 and TRBJ2-5; D is undetermined. This CDR3 is built from 14 residues. CDR1 and CDR2 (germline): ENHRY, SYGVKD. Trimming removed 0 bases from V and 7 bases from J, with 12 bases in between.

This chain uses TRBV11-2 with TRBJ1-1, with 9 bases identical to TRBD1. Looked up from germline, CDR1 is SGHAT and CDR2 is FQNNGV. V trimming: 5 bases; J trimming: 3 bases; junction bases outside the gene matches: 10. This CDR3 is 16 amino acids long. The CDR3 reads CASSGYRGLGDTEAFF. The CDR3 nucleotides read TGTGCCAGCAGCGGTTACAGGGGGCTCGGTGACACTGAAGCTTTCTTT.

This clonotype was seen ten or more times. This chain connects TRBV6-1 to TRBJ2-2; TRBD1 matches at 8 bases. The CDR3 loop spans 13 amino acids. Trimming removed 8 bases from V and 1 base from J; junction bases left unmatched: 0. The V gene's germline CDR1 is MNHNS and CDR2 SASEGT. The CDR3 region has the DNA TGTGCCAGCGACAGGGGGAACACCGGGGAGCTGTTTTTT. This codes for CASDRGNTGELFF.

For the CDR3, the DNA is TGCAGTGCTAGAGATTTTCGGGCTACTAACACCGGGGAGCTGTTTTTT. It is translated as CSARDFRATNTGELFF. V gene TRBV20-1 combines with J gene TRBJ2-2, with D unresolved. This CDR3 region has 16 residues. Trimming took off 0 bases at V and 2 bases at J, with 13 bases between the two ends. Germline CDR1 DFQATT, CDR2 SNEGSKA (reference sequence).

Remarks on this clonotype: One junction end does not reproduce the germline sequence, and a read error may be involved. CDR3 DNA: TGTGCAAGCAGCTTAGTTGGGGCGAGACCCCGGCAGTATTTT. Amino acids: CASSLVGARPRQYF. The chain couples TRBV7-9 to TRBJ2-3; D may be TRBD1 (5 bases). The CDR3 runs to 14 residues. Germline V gives CDR1 SEHNR, CDR2 FQNEAQ (reference sequence).

DNA for the CDR3: TGTGCCAGCAGCGTAGAGACTAGCCCTTTCGCGCAGTATTTT. The encoded protein is CASSVETSPFAQYF. J is TRBJ2-3 and V is TRBV9, with 7 bases fitting TRBD2. J lost 10 bases, V lost 0 bases, and 8 bases had no gene match. CDR1 and CDR2 (germline): SGDLS, YYNGEE. This CDR3 region has 14 residues. The full variable domain, with the rest looked up from reference TRBV9 and TRBJ2-3, is DSGVTQTPKHLITATGQRVTLRCSPRSGDLSVYWYQQSLDQGLQFLIQYYNGEERAKGNILERFSAQQFPDLHSELNLSSLELGDSALYFCASSVETSPFAQYFGPGTRLTVL.

The CDR3 spells CAISESWGGSDTQYF. The CDR3 DNA sequence: TGTGCCATCAGTGAGTCGTGGGGGGGTTCAGATACGCAGTATTTT. This chain links TRBV10-3 with TRBJ2-3; 7 bases map to TRBD2. The CDR3 covers 15 residues. V gave up 0 bases and J gave up 4 bases; unmatched junction bases: 4. The germline CDR1 and CDR2 sequences are ENHRY and SYGVKD.

In DNA, the CDR3 is TGTGCCAGCAGTTTGGGACAGGTGGTCGGTCAGCCCCAGCATTTT. Translation gives CASSLGQVVGQPQHF. The chain is built from TRBV12-3 or TRBV12-4 and TRBJ1-5; 8 bases agree with TRBD1. There are 15 residues in the CDR3. J was trimmed by 6 bases and V by 3 bases; bases with no gene match: 7.

This clonotype was recorded a few times. This chain uses TRBV11-3 with TRBJ2-1, with no clear D. Germline V gives CDR1 SGHNT, CDR2 YENEEA. The CDR3 is made up of 15 amino acids. Trimming pared 1 base from V and 6 bases from J, leaving 13 bases between. In nucleotides, the CDR3 is TGTGCCAGCAGCTTAGGAAGCTTCACCCTCAATGAGCAGTTCTTC. Its protein is CASSLGSFTLNEQFF.

The chain uses TRBV4-3 and TRBJ2-5, with 8 bases lining up with TRBD1. The trim removed 1 base at V and 5 bases at J, leaving 6 bases unmatched. The CDR3 has 15 residues. Per the germline V gene, CDR1 is LGHNA and CDR2 is YSLEER. The CDR3 sequence: CASSQGRTGRETQYF. DNA for the CDR3: TGCGCCAGCAGCCAAGGAAGGACAGGGCGGGAGACCCAGTACTTC.

This sequence joins TRBV5-1 and TRBJ2-1; 9 bases align to TRBD2. This CDR3 spans 16 amino acids. Germline CDR1 SGHRS, CDR2 YFSETQ. V lost 2 bases, J lost 8 bases, and 11 bases stayed unmatched. The CDR3 DNA sequence: TGCGCCAGCAGCTTACAAGCGGGGGGAGGTTACCATGAGCAGTTCTTC. Translation: CASSLQAGGGYHEQFF.

This clonotype was observed a few times. CDR3 coding DNA: TGTGCCAGCAAAACAACGCAGCAGAACACCGGGGAGCTGTTTTTT. Protein: CASKTTQQNTGELFF. The chain couples TRBV6-2 or TRBV6-3 to TRBJ2-2; D call uncertain. The CDR3 runs 15 residues. Trimming removed 7 bases from V and 1 base from J, with 13 bases in between. Germline loops: CDR1 MNHEY, CDR2 SVGEGT.

The V call is TRBV7-2, the J call TRBJ1-1, with unresolved D. The germline V gene encodes CDR1 SGHTA and CDR2 FQGNSA. The CDR3 loop spans 13 amino acids. V gave up 7 bases and J gave up 1 base, with 10 bases separating them. In DNA, the CDR3 is TGTGCCAGCACCTTTCAGAGGAACACTGAAGCTTTCTTT. Residues: CASTFQRNTEAFF. The whole variable domain, filled in from reference TRBV7-2 and TRBJ1-1, reads GAGVSQSPSNKVTEKGKDVELRCDPISGHTALYWYRQSLGQGLEFLIYFQGNSAPDKSGLPSDRFSAERTGGSVSTLTIQRTQQEDSAVYLCASTFQRNTEAFFGQGTRLTVV.

This clonotype has at least ten counts. The rearrangement uses TRBV6-5 and TRBJ2-5; 7 bases match TRBD2. The CDR3 runs 14 residues. The V and J ends lost 4 bases and 2 bases, in that order; junction bases with no gene match: 4. Germline loops: CDR1 MNHEY, CDR2 SVGAGI. The CDR3 DNA reads as TGTGCCAGCAGTTGGCTAGCGGCGCAAGAGACCCAGTACTTC. It is translated as CASSWLAAQETQYF.

This clonotype was found a few times. V usage is TRBV20-1 and J usage is TRBJ2-3; TRBD2 matches 11 bases. CDR1 is DFQATT, CDR2 SNEGSKA, per germline (reference sequence). The CDR3 extends over 17 amino acids. J was trimmed by 0 bases and V by 6 bases; bases with no gene match: 11. CDR3 coding DNA: TGCAGTGCCGGGGTGGGGACTAGCGGATACAGCACAGATACGCAGTATTTT. It codes for CSAGVGTSGYSTDTQYF.

The chain is built from TRBV20-1 and TRBJ2-7; D remains ambiguous. CDR3 length: 10 amino acids. Germline V CDR1 and CDR2: DFQATT, SNEGSKA (reference sequence). Trimming stripped 4 bases from V and 1 base from J, with 2 bases between. The CDR3 nucleotides are TGCAGTGCTAAATCCTACGAGCAGTACTTC. It translates to CSAKSYEQYF.

The chain is built from TRBV12-3 or TRBV12-4 and TRBJ2-5, with 8 bases aligning to TRBD2. The V segment lost 6 bases and the J segment 1 base; nucleotides outside the gene matches: 10. The CDR3 loop spans 16 amino acids. CDR3: CASSPGLGNSQETQYF. The CDR3, as DNA: TGTGCCAGCAGCCCGGGACTAGGAAATAGCCAAGAGACCCAGTACTTC.

The rearrangement joins TRBV19 to TRBJ1-5; no clear D. The CDR3 covers 13 residues. CDR1 is LNHDA and CDR2 is SQIVND in the germline V gene (reference sequence). V shed 3 bases and J shed 9 bases, with 12 bases lying between them. CDR3 sequence: CASSMSPSGPQHF. The CDR3 DNA sequence: TGTGCCAGTAGTATGTCCCCCAGCGGGCCCCAGCATTTT.

V gene TRBV4-3 combines with J gene TRBJ2-3; 9 positions agree with TRBD2. The CDR3 length is 16 residues. CDR1 and CDR2 from the germline V gene are LGHNA and YSLEER. With 1 base clipped from V and 2 bases from J, the junction kept 4 bases outside the gene matches. The CDR3, as DNA: TGCGCCAGCAGCCAAGTGGGCGGGGGGGCCACAGATACGCAGTATTTT. This gives the protein CASSQVGGGATDTQYF.

V and J are TRBV10-3 and TRBJ2-6; TRBD1 agrees at 8 bases. Germline loops: CDR1 ENHRY, CDR2 SYGVKD. Unmatched junction bases numbered 3, after V lost 8 bases and J lost 3 bases. The CDR3 consists of 14 residues. The CDR3 nucleotides are TGTGCCATCCAGGGGGCAAATGGGGCCAACGTCCTGACTTTC. It codes for CAIQGANGANVLTF.

In nucleotides, the CDR3 is TGCAGTGCTACGAAGGGGGGGCCGGAGACCCAGTACTTC. Its translation: CSATKGGPETQYF. The rearrangement joins TRBV20-1 to TRBJ2-5, with a tentative D call TRBD2 (7 bases). The V and J ends lost 4 bases and 5 bases respectively, with 14 bases between them. The CDR3 has 13 residues. The germline CDR1 and CDR2 sequences are DFQATT and SNEGSKA (reference sequence).

The chain links TRBV18 to TRBJ2-2; 9 bases align to TRBD1. CDR1 and CDR2 from the germline V gene are KGHSH and LQKENI. Trimming cost V 2 bases and J 6 bases; bases outside gene matches: 4. The CDR3 has 15 residues. CDR3 residues: CASSPWTGASGELFF. The CDR3 DNA follows: TGTGCCAGCTCACCATGGACAGGGGCCTCCGGGGAGCTGTTTTTT.

This clonotype appeared a few times. The chain links TRBV18 to TRBJ2-2, with 9 bases that match TRBD2. The CDR3 spans 20 residues. Germline CDR1 KGHSH, CDR2 LQKENI. J was trimmed by 1 base and V by 1 base; bases with no gene match: 13. DNA of the CDR3: TGTGCCAGCTCACCACGCCTAGCGGGACATAATATCTGGAACACCGGGGAGCTGTTTTTT. Translation gives CASSPRLAGHNIWNTGELFF.

This clonotype appeared a few times. This chain uses TRBV20-1 with TRBJ1-2; D remains ambiguous. The CDR3 loop spans 13 amino acids. Germline lookup yields CDR1 DFQATT and CDR2 SNEGSKA (reference sequence). Trimming stripped 0 bases from V and 3 bases from J, with 8 bases between. As DNA, the CDR3 is TGCAGTGCTAGAGATTCCCGGGACTATGGCTACACCTTC. Translated, it gives CSARDSRDYGYTF.

This clonotype came up a few times. CDR3 nucleotides: TGCAGTGCTAGTGGGACAGGTCAAACCTACGAGCAGTACTTC. This encodes CSASGTGQTYEQYF. V and J are TRBV20-1 and TRBJ2-7, with TRBD1 identical over 8 bases. V was clipped by 3 bases and J by 2 bases; unmatched bases: 6. CDR1 is DFQATT, CDR2 SNEGSKA, per germline (reference sequence). CDR3 size: 14 residues.

This sequence joins TRBV18 and TRBJ2-7, with D unclear. CDR3 length: 13 residues. V was shortened by 5 bases and J by 2 bases, with 10 bases between the two germline ends. The germline V gene has CDR1 KGHSH and CDR2 LQKENI. CDR3 DNA sequence: TGTGCCAGCTCAACGACGGATACCTACGAGCAGTACTTC. This gives the protein CASSTTDTYEQYF.

The genes are TRBV28 and TRBJ2-7; 11 nucleotides line up with TRBD1. There are 15 residues in the CDR3. V dropped 4 bases and J dropped 6; count of bases not matched to a gene: 8. The germline CDR1 and CDR2 sequences are MDHEN and SYDVKM. The CDR3 protein is CASSSSGTGGFEQYF. CDR3 nucleotide sequence: TGTGCCAGCAGTTCATCCGGGACAGGGGGTTTCGAGCAGTACTTC.